What follows are 26 T cell receptor beta chains derived from one specimen sequenced in a study of T cells in Graves' hyperthyroidism and ophthalmopathy. TCR beta CDR3 regions were amplified from RNA. HTBI primers were used for first-round RT-PCR of the TCR CDR3. In TCRdb, the multiplex PCR reads were re-called with MiXCR into one record per CDR3 protein. The sample holds roughly 600,000 distinct CDR3 sequences, about 14% seen once. Sequenced input: blood. The receptors derive from a woman between 50 and 59 years old with Graves' ophthalmopathy.

This clonotype occurred many times. At one end the junction does not follow the germline gene, possibly because of a read error. The J gene is TRBJ1-3, the V gene TRBV3-1, with unresolved D. This CDR3 comprises 12 residues. Germline V gene data show CDR1 as LGHDT and CDR2 as YNNKEL (reference sequence). CDR3 DNA: TGTGCCAGCAGCCAAGATAATAATAGACCCGATTTT. It yields the protein CASSQDNNRPDF.

Ten or more counts support this clonotype. The chain joins TRBV7-9 to TRBJ2-7; D call uncertain. The CDR3 has 13 amino acids. Germline V gene lookup returns CDR1 SEHNR and CDR2 FQNEAQ (reference sequence). Trimming took off 4 bases at V and 3 bases at J, with 10 bases between the two ends. In DNA form, the CDR3 reads TGTGCCAGCAGCTCCATCCTGCGCTACGAGCAGTACTTC. Protein product: CASSSILRYEQYF.

The sample holds many counts of this clonotype. V and J are TRBV7-2 and TRBJ2-3, with D unclear. The CDR3 is 15 amino acids. Between the trimmed V and J ends, which lost 2 bases and 3 bases, there was a span of 12 bases. Germline CDR1 SGHTA, CDR2 FQGNSA. In DNA form, the CDR3 reads TGTGCCAGCAGCTTACGGCACGGATCAACAGATACGCAGTATTTT. Encoded protein: CASSLRHGSTDTQYF.

On this clonotype: A much larger clonotype is one base distant, so this may be a read error. The V and J genes are TRBV7-2 and TRBJ2-7; 11 positions match TRBD2. This CDR3 has 16 amino acids. From germline, CDR1 is SGHTA and CDR2 FQGNSA. The CDR3 loop reads CASNLEMTSGAYEQYF. The CDR3 nucleotides read TGTGCCAGCAACTTAGAAATGACTAGCGGGGCCTACGAGCAGTACTTC.

There are a few counts of this clonotype. V gene TRBV7-8 combines with J gene TRBJ1-4; D is unresolved. V lost 7 bases and J 2 bases, leaving 20 bases between the germline ends. The CDR3 has 17 residues. From germline, CDR1 is SGHVS and CDR2 FQNEAQ. The CDR3 nucleotides are TGTGCCAGCACCAAAAGACGCGTTATGGGGACTAATGAAAAACTGTTTTTT. It is translated as CASTKRRVMGTNEKLFF.

This clonotype occurred many times. The CDR3 coding sequence is TGTGCCAGCAGTTTATTATCAGGGGGCATCTTCGAGCAGTACTTC. It is translated as CASSLLSGGIFEQYF. The chain carries TRBV12-3 or TRBV12-4 and TRBJ2-7; 8 positions agree with TRBD1. The CDR3 totals 15 residues. V trimming: 2 bases; J trimming: 6 bases; junction bases outside the gene matches: 9.

A word on this clonotype: A much bigger clone sits one base away, suggesting this may be a read error. Given the absence of the conserved phenylalanine or tryptophan at the CDR3 end, a read error is likely. The gene calls are TRBV28 and TRBJ2-7; D is undetermined. This CDR3 comprises 14 residues. Trimming removed 2 bases at V and 1 base at J, with 9 bases between. From germline, CDR1 is MDHEN and CDR2 SYDVKM. CDR3 amino acids: CASSLPRRSYEQYL. The CDR3 DNA follows: TGTGCCAGCAGTTTACCGAGACGATCCTACGAGCAGTACCTC.

This clonotype was counted a few times. This rearrangement joins TRBV7-6 to TRBJ1-2; 11 bases map to TRBD1. The CDR3 has 14 residues. V lost 5 bases, J lost 7 bases, and 6 bases stayed unmatched. In germline, CDR1 is SGHVS, CDR2 FNYEAQ. The CDR3 here is CASSVGQGAGGYTF. In nucleotides, the CDR3 is TGTGCCAGCAGCGTCGGACAGGGGGCGGGTGGCTACACCTTC.

This clonotype was observed a handful of times. V usage is TRBV4-1 and J usage is TRBJ2-4; D is possibly TRBD1 or TRBD2 (5 bases each). Per the germline V gene, CDR1 is MGHRA and CDR2 is YSYEKL. This CDR3 spans 17 amino acids. Trimming removed 3 bases from V and 2 bases from J, with 17 bases in between. CDR3 nucleotides: TGCGCCAGCAGCCACCCCAAGGGACGTCTAACCAAAAACATTCAGTACTTC. Amino acid sequence: CASSHPKGRLTKNIQYF.

CDR3 region: CASSQDSFGHTF. In DNA form, the CDR3 reads TGTGCCAGCAGCCAGGACTCCTTCGGCCACACCTTC. This chain uses TRBV7-6 with TRBJ1-2; D is unresolved. The CDR3 runs 12 residues. Trimming pared 5 bases from V and 12 bases from J, leaving 16 bases between. The germline gives CDR1 SGHVS, CDR2 FNYEAQ.

This clonotype was counted a few times. The V call is TRBV24-1, the J call TRBJ2-2; D remains unclear. Per germline, CDR1 KGHDR and CDR2 SFDVKD. Trimming shortened V by 5 bases and J by 5 bases, and 8 bases separated the two germline ends. The CDR3 has 13 residues. In DNA form, the CDR3 reads TGTGCCACCAGTGGAAGGTCTACCGGGGAGCTGTTTTTT. Translating it yields CATSGRSTGELFF.

This clonotype was picked up one time. The chain recombines TRBV7-2 with TRBJ1-4, with D perhaps matching TRBD1 (5 bases). V was pared by 8 bases and J by 4 bases, with 8 bases between. Looked up from germline, CDR1 is SGHTA and CDR2 is FQGNSA. The CDR3 is made up of 12 amino acids. This CDR3 is CASGTFNEKLFF. CDR3 bases: TGTGCCAGCGGGACCTTTAATGAAAAACTGTTTTTT.

V usage is TRBV29-1 and J usage is TRBJ1-5; 7 bases match TRBD1. Germline CDR1 SQVTM, CDR2 ANQGSEA. V was clipped by 7 bases and J by 4 bases; unmatched bases: 7. The length of the CDR3 is 13 residues. CDR3 region: CSATTGPNQPQHF. CDR3 nucleotide sequence: TGCAGCGCCACGACAGGGCCTAATCAGCCCCAGCATTTT.

This clonotype was counted at least ten times. The rearrangement joins TRBV10-3 to TRBJ2-7, with 11 bases matching TRBD1. The CDR3 runs 13 residues. Looked up from germline, CDR1 is ENHRY and CDR2 is SYGVKD. The V gene end was trimmed by 10 bases and the J gene end by 3 bases; junction bases not matched to a gene: 5. The CDR3 reads CATGTGGIYEQYF. DNA of the CDR3: TGTGCCACCGGGACAGGGGGGATCTACGAGCAGTACTTC.

This clonotype was detected many times. This chain uses TRBV2 with TRBJ1-4, with D possibly matching TRBD1 (6 bases). CDR1 and CDR2 (germline): SNHLY, FYNNEI. Trimming pared 7 bases from V and 1 base from J, leaving 10 bases between. This CDR3 region has 14 residues. The CDR3 spells CASIIQGTNEKLFF. The CDR3 coding sequence is TGTGCCAGCATCATACAGGGAACTAATGAAAAACTGTTTTTT.

This clonotype has only a few counts. The DNA of the CDR3 is TGTGCCAGTAGTGTAAGACGACAGGGAAGCACTGAAGCTTTCTTT. Translated: CASSVRRQGSTEAFF. The rearrangement links TRBV19 to TRBJ1-1, with 7 bases that match TRBD1. The CDR3 consists of 15 residues. CDR1 and CDR2 (germline): LNHDA, SQIVND (reference sequence). The V segment lost 5 bases and the J segment 4 bases; nucleotides outside the gene matches: 10.

In this sample, this clonotype turned up many times. J is TRBJ2-5 and V is TRBV20-1, with D tentatively TRBD1 or TRBD2 (5 bases each). Germline V gene lookup returns CDR1 DFQATT and CDR2 SNEGSKA (reference sequence). There are 14 residues in the CDR3. The ends were cut back, 0 bases at V and 1 base at J, with 9 bases in the middle. Here the CDR3 DNA reads TGCAGTGCTAGAGAGGGGGTACCCCAAGAGACCCAGTACTTC. Its translation: CSAREGVPQETQYF.

This clonotype has more than one count but fewer than ten. A read error is possible here, since a much larger clone lies one base away. The gene calls are TRBV28 and TRBJ1-2; 8 bases agree with TRBD1. Germline CDR1 and CDR2: MDHEN and SYDVKM. The CDR3 runs 17 residues. For the CDR3, the DNA is TGTGCCATCAAAAGGACAGGGCGCAGGGGGCCCCTAGATGGCAACACCTTC. Amino acids: CAIKRTGRRGPLDGNTF.

Many counts were recorded for this clonotype. V and J are TRBV18 and TRBJ2-1, with 10 bases that match TRBD2. After removal of 5 bases from V and 4 bases from J, the junction contained 20 bases not matched to a gene. CDR1 is KGHSH, CDR2 LQKENI, per germline. The CDR3 length is 20 residues. The CDR3 sequence: CASSSTTSGAAERVYNEQFF. DNA for the CDR3: TGTGCCAGCTCATCTACAACTAGCGGGGCAGCGGAGAGGGTATACAATGAGCAGTTCTTC.

The chain uses TRBV18 and TRBJ2-2; no firm D call. CDR3 length equals 14 residues. Germline V gives CDR1 KGHSH, CDR2 LQKENI. V dropped 0 bases and J dropped 3 bases, with 5 bases sitting between them. This CDR3 reads CASSPPAHTGELFF. In DNA form, the CDR3 reads TGTGCCAGCTCACCACCGGCACACACCGGGGAGCTGTTTTTT. Together with reference TRBV18 and TRBJ2-2, the CDR3 gives the full variable domain: NAGVMQNPRHLVRRRGQEARLRCSPMKGHSHVYWYRQLPEEGLKFMVYLQKENIIDESGMPKERFSAEFPKEGPSILRIQQVVRGDSAAYFCASSPPAHTGELFFGEGSRLTVL.

This clonotype was detected ten times or more. This chain joins TRBV7-8 and TRBJ1-2; perhaps TRBD1 as D (5 bases). Trimming shortened V by 5 bases and J by 4 bases, and 14 bases separated the two germline ends. CDR1 SGHVS and CDR2 FQNEAQ come from the germline V gene. The CDR3 sequence is 14 residues long. CDR3: CASSLITGAYGYTF. In DNA, the CDR3 is TGTGCCAGCAGCCTAATCACAGGCGCCTATGGCTACACCTTC.

This clonotype has ten or more counts. This rearrangement joins TRBV12-3 or TRBV12-4 to TRBJ1-1; TRBD1 is a possible D gene (5 bases). The CDR3 has 16 amino acids. V shed 5 bases and J shed 1 base, with 17 bases lying between them. The CDR3: CASSPNHRRGNTEAFF. The CDR3 region has the DNA TGTGCCAGCAGTCCAAACCACAGGCGGGGGAACACTGAAGCTTTCTTT.

Ten or more counts support this clonotype. The V gene is TRBV27, the J gene TRBJ2-1; 10 nucleotides line up with TRBD2. After removal of 6 bases from V and 6 bases from J, the junction contained 8 bases not matched to a gene. This CDR3 contains 15 residues. Germline CDR1 is MNHEY and CDR2 is SMNVEV (reference sequence). The CDR3 nucleotides are TGTGCCAGCAGGTTCCGACTAGCGGGCCGCAATGAGCAGTTCTTC. Translating gives CASRFRLAGRNEQFF.

This clonotype turned up a few times. The J gene is TRBJ2-2, the V gene TRBV6-2 or TRBV6-3, with D possibly being TRBD2 (6 bases). CDR3 length: 16 amino acids. The germline V and J ends were trimmed by 6 bases and 1 base, with 15 bases remaining between them. Germline lookup yields CDR1 MNHEY and CDR2 SVGEGT. CDR3 in amino acids: CASSPLAKLNTGELFF. As DNA, the CDR3 is TGTGCCAGCAGCCCCCTAGCGAAACTGAACACCGGGGAGCTGTTTTTT.

The chain links TRBV24-1 to TRBJ2-3; possibly TRBD2 for D (6 bases). The CDR3 covers 16 residues. Trimming took 1 base from V and 1 from J, leaving 11 bases between them. Germline lookup yields CDR1 KGHDR and CDR2 SFDVKD. As DNA, the CDR3 is TGTGCCACCAGTGATTTCGGGAGTGGTCGCACAGATACGCAGTATTTT. This translates into CATSDFGSGRTDTQYF.

This clonotype was found many times. The CDR3 spells CSARAPRAGVETQYF. CDR3 coding DNA: TGCAGTGCTAGAGCCCCTAGGGCGGGAGTAGAGACCCAGTACTTC. The V call is TRBV20-1, the J call TRBJ2-5, with 7 bases matching TRBD2. This CDR3 has 15 amino acids. Trimming cost V 1 base and J 4 bases; bases outside gene matches: 9. Per germline, CDR1 DFQATT and CDR2 SNEGSKA (reference sequence).